This is a list of T cell receptor beta chains from one sample in a study of OX40 agonist ivuxolimab in advanced cancers. Sequencing used immunoSEQ multiplex PCR; TCRdb keeps in-frame clones, though not all of them. The table records more than 55,000 clones, 81% of them present only once. The specimen was CD4+ or CD8+ T cells sorted from blood, collected in a trial of the OX40 agonist ivuxolimab. These receptors originate from an adult with an advanced solid tumor such as melanoma, head and neck, liver or kidney cancer. Each CDR3 is given with its conserved first and last residue. The order of the fields is D gene, clone size, V gene, J gene, CDR3 protein, CDR3 DNA. The D gene is left open where the match is weak. Part of the rows lack a size; the others show once, few, many or a class for expanded clones.

NA	NA	TRBV15	TRBJ1-5	CATSKGGMEQPQHF	TGTGCCACCAGCAAAGGTGGTATGGAGCAGCCCCAGCATTTT
NA	NA	TRBV7-3	TRBJ2-1	CASSIQGGSYNEQFF	TGTGCCAGCAGCATTCAGGGGGGGTCCTACAATGAGCAGTTCTTC
NA	few	TRBV7-9	TRBJ1-1	CASSLELNTEAFF	TGTGCCAGCAGCTTAGAATTGAACACTGAAGCTTTCTTT
NA	NA	TRBV7-9	TRBJ2-7	CASSLAGVPYEQYF	TGTGCCAGCAGCTTAGCAGGGGTGCCCTACGAGCAGTACTTC
NA	NA	TRBV6-5	TRBJ2-5	CASAGPGKETQYF	TGTGCCAGCGCAGGGCCGGGGAAAGAGACCCAGTACTTC
NA	NA	TRBV5-4	TRBJ1-1	CASSGDYITEAFF	TGTGCCAGCAGCGGGGACTACATCACTGAAGCTTTCTTT
TRBD1	NA	TRBV5-1	TRBJ1-1	CASSSGTGGNTEAFF	TGCGCCAGCAGCTCAGGGACAGGAGGGAACACTGAAGCTTTCTTT
TRBD1	few	TRBV5-4	TRBJ2-1	CASGRQGSDEQFF	TGTGCCAGCGGGAGACAGGGGTCGGATGAGCAGTTCTTC
NA	NA	TRBV6-5	TRBJ1-1	CASSPTGVNTEAFF	TGTGCCAGCAGCCCAACCGGGGTGAACACTGAAGCTTTCTTT
TRBD1	NA	TRBV7-6	TRBJ2-7	CASSSSDRGHEQYF	TGTGCCAGCAGCTCCTCGGACAGGGGACACGAGCAGTACTTC
NA	once	TRBV2	TRBJ1-6	CASKGDNSPLHF	TGTGCCAGCAAGGGGGATAATTCACCCCTCCACTTT
NA	NA	TRBV11-2	TRBJ2-7	CASSIGLSYEQYF	TGTGCCAGCAGCATTGGACTTTCCTACGAGCAGTACTTC
TRBD1	many	TRBV7-9	TRBJ1-2	CASSSTGYDGYTF	TGTGCCAGCAGCTCGACAGGGTATGATGGCTACACCTTC
NA	NA	TRBV11-2	TRBJ2-1	CASSLDRPSAGFF	TGTGCCAGCAGCTTAGATCGACCCTCCGCGGGGTTCTTC
TRBD1	once	TRBV4-2	TRBJ2-7	CASSQSGTGGLEQYF	TGTGCCAGCAGCCAATCCGGGACAGGGGGGCTCGAGCAGTACTTC
NA	once	TRBV7-9	TRBJ2-2	CASSPKYRDTNTGELFF	TGTGCCAGCAGCCCAAAGTACCGGGACACTAACACCGGGGAGCTGTTTTTT
NA	NA	TRBV5-1	TRBJ2-2	CASNSGDYGNTGELFF	TGCGCCAGCAATTCGGGGGATTACGGAAACACCGGGGAGCTGTTTTTT
NA	NA	TRBV7-2	TRBJ2-7	CASSGAGTTYEQYF	TGTGCCAGCAGCGGGGCAGGTACAACCTACGAGCAGTACTTC
TRBD1	NA	TRBV18	TRBJ1-1	CASSLSRDRLNTEAFF	TGTGCCAGCTCACTGTCCCGGGACAGGTTGAACACTGAAGCTTTCTTT
TRBD2	NA	TRBV15	TRBJ2-2	CATSREAGGPPGELFF	TGTGCCACCAGCAGAGAAGCGGGGGGGCCGCCCGGGGAGCTGTTTTTT
NA	once	TRBV7-2	TRBJ1-1	CASNRGVTEAFF	TGTGCCAGCAATCGCGGGGTAACTGAAGCTTTCTTT
TRBD2	NA	TRBV2	TRBJ2-1	CASRAGTTLGGEQFF	TGTGCCAGCAGGGCCGGGACTACCCTCGGTGGGGAGCAGTTCTTC
TRBD2	few	TRBV5-1	TRBJ2-5	CASSLAPAGGETQYF	TGCGCCAGCAGCTTGGCACCAGCGGGAGGAGAGACCCAGTACTTC
NA	NA	TRBV9	TRBJ1-4	CASSADESGLFF	TGTGCCAGCAGCGCGGACGAGTCAGGACTGTTTTTT
TRBD1	once	TRBV4-1	TRBJ2-7	CASSQDWGQYYEQYF	TGCGCCAGCAGCCAGGACTGGGGACAGTACTACGAGCAGTACTTC